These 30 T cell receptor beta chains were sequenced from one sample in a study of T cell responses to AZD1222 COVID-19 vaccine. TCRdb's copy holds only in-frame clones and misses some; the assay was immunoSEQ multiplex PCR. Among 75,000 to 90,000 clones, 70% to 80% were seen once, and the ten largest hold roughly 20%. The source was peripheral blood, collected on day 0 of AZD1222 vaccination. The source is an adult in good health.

As DNA, the CDR3 is TGTGCCAGCAGCCACACCGGGACGGGCGGTTCACCCCTCCACTTT. Protein sequence: CASSHTGTGGSPLHF. The chain employs TRBV7-2 and TRBJ1-6, with D maybe TRBD1 (5 bases). Germline CDR1 SGHTA, CDR2 FQGNSA. V was trimmed by 5 bases and J by 9 bases, leaving 17 bases between them. This CDR3 comprises 15 residues.

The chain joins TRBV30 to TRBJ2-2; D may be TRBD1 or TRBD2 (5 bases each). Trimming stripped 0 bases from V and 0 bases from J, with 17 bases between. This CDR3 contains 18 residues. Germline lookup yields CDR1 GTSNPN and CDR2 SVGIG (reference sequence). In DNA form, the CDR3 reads TGTGCCTGGAGTGTCCTACGCCGGGGACCCTCGAACACCGGGGAGCTGTTTTTT. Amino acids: CAWSVLRRGPSNTGELFF.

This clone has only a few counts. DNA of the CDR3: TGTGCCAGCAGTTTACGGACTAGCGGGAGCGAGACCCAGTACTTC. This gives the protein CASSLRTSGSETQYF. J is TRBJ2-5 and V is TRBV6-2 or TRBV6-3; 13 bases align to TRBD2. V gave up 4 bases and J gave up 5 bases; unmatched junction bases: 4. The germline gives CDR1 MNHEY, CDR2 SVGEGT. The CDR3 has 15 residues.

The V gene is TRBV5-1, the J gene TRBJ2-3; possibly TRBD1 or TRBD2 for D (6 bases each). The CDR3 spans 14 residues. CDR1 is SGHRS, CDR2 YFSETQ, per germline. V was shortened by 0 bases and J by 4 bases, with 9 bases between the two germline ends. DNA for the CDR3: TGCGCCAGCAGCTTGGTGGGGGGCGCAGATACGCAGTATTTT. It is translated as CASSLVGGADTQYF. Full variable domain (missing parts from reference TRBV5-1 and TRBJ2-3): KAGVTQTPRYLIKTRGQQVTLSCSPISGHRSVSWYQQTPGQGLQFLFEYFSETQRNKGNFPGRFSGRQFSNSRSEMNVSTLELGDSALYLCASSLVGGADTQYFGPGTRLTVL.

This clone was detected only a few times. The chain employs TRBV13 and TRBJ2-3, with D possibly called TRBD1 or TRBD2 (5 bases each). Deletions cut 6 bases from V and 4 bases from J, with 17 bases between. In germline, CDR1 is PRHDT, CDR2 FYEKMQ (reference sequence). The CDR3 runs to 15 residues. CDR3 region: CASRRGAGPADTQYF. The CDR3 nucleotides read TGTGCCAGCAGAAGGGGAGCCGGGCCGGCAGATACGCAGTATTTT.

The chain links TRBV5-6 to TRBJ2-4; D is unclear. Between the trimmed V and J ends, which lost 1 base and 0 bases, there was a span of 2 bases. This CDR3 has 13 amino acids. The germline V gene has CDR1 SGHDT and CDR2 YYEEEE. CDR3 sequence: CASSLIAKNIQYF. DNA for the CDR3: TGTGCCAGCAGCTTGATAGCCAAAAACATTCAGTACTTC. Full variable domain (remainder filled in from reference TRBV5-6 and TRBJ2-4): DAGVTQSPTHLIKTRGQQVTLRCSPKSGHDTVSWYQQALGQGPQFIFQYYEEEERQRGNFPDRFSGHQFPNYSSELNVNALLLGDSALYLCASSLIAKNIQYFGAGTRLSVL.

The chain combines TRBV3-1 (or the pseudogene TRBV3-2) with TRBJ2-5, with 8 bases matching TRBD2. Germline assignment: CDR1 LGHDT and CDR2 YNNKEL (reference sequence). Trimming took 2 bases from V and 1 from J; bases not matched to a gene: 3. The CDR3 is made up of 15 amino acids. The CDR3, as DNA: TGTGCCAGCAGCCAACATCTAGCGGGCCAAGAGACCCAGTACTTC. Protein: CASSQHLAGQETQYF.

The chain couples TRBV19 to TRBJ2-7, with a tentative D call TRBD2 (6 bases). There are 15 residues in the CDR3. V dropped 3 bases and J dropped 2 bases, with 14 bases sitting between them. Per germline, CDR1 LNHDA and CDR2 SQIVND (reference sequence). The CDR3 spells CASSIPGVGTYEQYF. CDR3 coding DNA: TGTGCCAGTAGTATCCCGGGGGTTGGGACCTACGAGCAGTACTTC.

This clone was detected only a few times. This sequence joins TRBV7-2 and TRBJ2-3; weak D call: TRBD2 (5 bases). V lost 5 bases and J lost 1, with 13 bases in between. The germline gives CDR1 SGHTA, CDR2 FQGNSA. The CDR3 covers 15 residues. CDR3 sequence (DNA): TGTGCCAGCAGCCCCCGAGGAGCGGGCACAGATACGCAGTATTTT. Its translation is CASSPRGAGTDTQYF.

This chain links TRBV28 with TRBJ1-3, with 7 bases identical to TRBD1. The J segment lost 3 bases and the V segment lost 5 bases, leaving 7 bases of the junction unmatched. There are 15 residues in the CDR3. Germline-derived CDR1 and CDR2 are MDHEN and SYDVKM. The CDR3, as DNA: TGTGCCAGCAGTCAGGGGGGGCAAGGTGGAAACACCATATATTTT. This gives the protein CASSQGGQGGNTIYF.

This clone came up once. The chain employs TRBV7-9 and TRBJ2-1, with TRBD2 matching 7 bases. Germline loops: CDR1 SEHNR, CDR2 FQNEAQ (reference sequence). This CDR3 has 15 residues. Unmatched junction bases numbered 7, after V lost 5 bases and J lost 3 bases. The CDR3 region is CASSPSQRDYNEQFF. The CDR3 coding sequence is TGTGCCAGCAGCCCGAGCCAGCGGGACTACAATGAGCAGTTCTTC.

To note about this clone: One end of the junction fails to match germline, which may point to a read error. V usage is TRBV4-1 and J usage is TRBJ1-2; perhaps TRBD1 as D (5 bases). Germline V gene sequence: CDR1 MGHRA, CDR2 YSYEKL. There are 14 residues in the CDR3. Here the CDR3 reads CASSRYGRDGGYTF. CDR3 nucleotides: TGCGCCAGTAGCCGGTACGGCAGGGACGGTGGCTACACCTTC.

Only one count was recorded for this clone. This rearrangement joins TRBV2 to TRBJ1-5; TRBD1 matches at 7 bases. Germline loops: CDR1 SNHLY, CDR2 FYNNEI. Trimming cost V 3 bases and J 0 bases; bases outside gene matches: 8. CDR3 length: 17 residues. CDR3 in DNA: TGTGCCAGCAGTGACCCATTGACAGGGACTAGCAATCAGCCCCAGCATTTT. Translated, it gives CASSDPLTGTSNQPQHF.

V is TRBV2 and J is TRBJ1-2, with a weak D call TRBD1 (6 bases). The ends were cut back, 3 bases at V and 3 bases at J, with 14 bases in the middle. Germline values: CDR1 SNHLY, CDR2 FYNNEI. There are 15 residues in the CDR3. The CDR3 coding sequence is TGTGCCAGCAGTGATGACAGGTACTCAGACTATGGCTACACCTTC. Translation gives CASSDDRYSDYGYTF.

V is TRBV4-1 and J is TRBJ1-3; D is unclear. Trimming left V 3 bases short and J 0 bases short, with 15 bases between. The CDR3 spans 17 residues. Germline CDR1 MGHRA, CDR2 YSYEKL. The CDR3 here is CASSHPTHSFSGNTIYF. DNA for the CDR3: TGCGCCAGCAGCCACCCTACCCATTCGTTCTCTGGAAACACCATATATTTT.

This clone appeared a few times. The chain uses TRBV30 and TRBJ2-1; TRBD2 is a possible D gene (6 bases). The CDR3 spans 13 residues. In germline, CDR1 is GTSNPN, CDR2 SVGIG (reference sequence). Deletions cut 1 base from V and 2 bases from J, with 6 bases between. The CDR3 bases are TGTGCCTGGAGTGGGGGGGCCTACAATGAGCAGTTCTTC. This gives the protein CAWSGGAYNEQFF. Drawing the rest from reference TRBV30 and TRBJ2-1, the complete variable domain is SQTIHQWPATLVQPVGSPLSLECTVEGTSNPNLYWYRQAAGRGLQLLFYSVGIGQISSEVPQNLSASRPQDRQFILSSKKLLLSDSGFYLCAWSGGAYNEQFFGPGTRLTVL.

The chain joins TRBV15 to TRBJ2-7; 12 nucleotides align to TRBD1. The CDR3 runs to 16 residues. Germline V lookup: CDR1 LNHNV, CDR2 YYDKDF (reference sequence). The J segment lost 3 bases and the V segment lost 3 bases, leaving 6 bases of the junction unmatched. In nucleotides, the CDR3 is TGTGCCACCAGCAGCGGGACAGGGGGCAAGATCTACGAGCAGTACTTC. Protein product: CATSSGTGGKIYEQYF.

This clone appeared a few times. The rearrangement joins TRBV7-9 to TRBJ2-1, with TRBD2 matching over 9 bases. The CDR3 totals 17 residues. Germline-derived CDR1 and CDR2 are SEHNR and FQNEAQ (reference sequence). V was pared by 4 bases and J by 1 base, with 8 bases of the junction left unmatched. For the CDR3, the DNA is TGTGCCAGCAGCTACACGACTAGCGGCCATTCCTACAATGAGCAGTTCTTC. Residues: CASSYTTSGHSYNEQFF.

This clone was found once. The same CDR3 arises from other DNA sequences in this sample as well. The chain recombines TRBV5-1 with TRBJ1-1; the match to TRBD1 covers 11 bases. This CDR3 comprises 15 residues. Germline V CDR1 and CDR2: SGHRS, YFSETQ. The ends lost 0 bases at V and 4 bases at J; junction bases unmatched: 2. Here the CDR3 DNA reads TGCGCCAGCAGCTTGGAAGGGACAGGGGGCACTGAAGCTTTCTTT. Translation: CASSLEGTGGTEAFF.

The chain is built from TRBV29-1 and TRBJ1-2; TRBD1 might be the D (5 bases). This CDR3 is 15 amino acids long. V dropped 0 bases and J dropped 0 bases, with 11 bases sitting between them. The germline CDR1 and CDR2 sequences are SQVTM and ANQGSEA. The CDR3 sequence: CSVEEQGGTNYGYTF. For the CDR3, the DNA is TGCAGCGTTGAAGAGCAGGGCGGCACTAACTATGGCTACACCTTC.

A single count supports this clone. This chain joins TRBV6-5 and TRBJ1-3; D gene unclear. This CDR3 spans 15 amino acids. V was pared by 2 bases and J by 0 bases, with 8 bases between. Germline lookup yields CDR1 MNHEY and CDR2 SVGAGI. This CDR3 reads CASSYGGLSGNTIYF. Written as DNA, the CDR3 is TGTGCCAGCAGTTACGGCGGCCTCTCTGGAAACACCATATATTTT.

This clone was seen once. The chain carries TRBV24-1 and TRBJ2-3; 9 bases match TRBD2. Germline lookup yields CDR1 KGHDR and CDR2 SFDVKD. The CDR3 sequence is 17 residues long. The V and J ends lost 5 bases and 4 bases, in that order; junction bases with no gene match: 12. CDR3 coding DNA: TGTGCCACCAGTGGTCCTAGAAGCGGGAGGACCCCAGATACGCAGTATTTT. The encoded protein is CATSGPRSGRTPDTQYF.

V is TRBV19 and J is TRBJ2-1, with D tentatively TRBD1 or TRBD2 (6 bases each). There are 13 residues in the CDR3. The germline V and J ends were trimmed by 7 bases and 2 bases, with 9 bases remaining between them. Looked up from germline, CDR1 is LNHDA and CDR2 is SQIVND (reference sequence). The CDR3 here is CASTEGAYNEQFF. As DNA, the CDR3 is TGTGCCAGTACGGAGGGGGCCTACAATGAGCAGTTCTTC.

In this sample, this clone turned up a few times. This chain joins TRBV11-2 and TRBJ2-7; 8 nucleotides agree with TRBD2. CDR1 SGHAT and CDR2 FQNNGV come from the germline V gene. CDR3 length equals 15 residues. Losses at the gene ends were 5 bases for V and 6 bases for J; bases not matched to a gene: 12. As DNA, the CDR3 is TGTGCCAGCAGCCCCGTTACGGGAGGGCGGGTCGAGCAGTACTTC. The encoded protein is CASSPVTGGRVEQYF.

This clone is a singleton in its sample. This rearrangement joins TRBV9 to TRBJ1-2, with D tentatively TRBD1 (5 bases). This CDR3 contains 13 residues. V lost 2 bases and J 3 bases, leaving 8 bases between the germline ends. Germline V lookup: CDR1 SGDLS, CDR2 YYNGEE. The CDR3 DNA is TGTGCCAGCAGCGTTACGGGGGACTATGGCTACACCTTC. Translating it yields CASSVTGDYGYTF.

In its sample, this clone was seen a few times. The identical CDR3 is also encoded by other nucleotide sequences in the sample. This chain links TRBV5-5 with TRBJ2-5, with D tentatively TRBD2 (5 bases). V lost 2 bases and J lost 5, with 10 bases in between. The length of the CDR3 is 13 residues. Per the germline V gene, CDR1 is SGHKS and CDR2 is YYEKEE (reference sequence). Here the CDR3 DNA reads TGTGCCAGCAGCTTTTCGGGGTTGGAGACCCAGTACTTC. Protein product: CASSFSGLETQYF.

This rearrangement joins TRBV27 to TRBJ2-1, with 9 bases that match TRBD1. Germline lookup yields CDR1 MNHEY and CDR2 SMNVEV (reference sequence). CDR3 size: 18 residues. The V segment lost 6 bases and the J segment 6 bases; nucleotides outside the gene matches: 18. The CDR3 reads CASSWRAPGQGIGNEQFF. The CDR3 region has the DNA TGTGCCAGCAGCTGGAGAGCTCCGGGACAGGGCATTGGCAATGAGCAGTTCTTC.

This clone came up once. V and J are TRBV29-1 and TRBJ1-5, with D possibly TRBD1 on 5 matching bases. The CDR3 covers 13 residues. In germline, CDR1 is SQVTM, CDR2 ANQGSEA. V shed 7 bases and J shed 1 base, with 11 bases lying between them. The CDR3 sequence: CSAGGASNQPQHF. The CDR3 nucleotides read TGCAGCGCTGGTGGGGCCAGCAATCAGCCCCAGCATTTT.

CDR3 protein: CASSQSPSVDTQYF. The CDR3 nucleotides read TGTGCCAGCAGCCAATCGCCCAGCGTGGATACGCAGTATTTT. This chain uses TRBV16 with TRBJ2-3; D call uncertain. Between the trimmed V and J ends, which lost 0 bases and 6 bases, there was a span of 10 bases. This CDR3 region has 14 residues. Germline V CDR1 and CDR2: KGHSY, FQNENV.

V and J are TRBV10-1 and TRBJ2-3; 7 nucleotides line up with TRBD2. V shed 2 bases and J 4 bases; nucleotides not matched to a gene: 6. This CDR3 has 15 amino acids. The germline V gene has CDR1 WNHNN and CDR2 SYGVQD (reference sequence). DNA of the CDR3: TGCGCCAGCAGTGAGGTCGGCGGGAGCTCAGATACGCAGTATTTT. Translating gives CASSEVGGSSDTQYF.